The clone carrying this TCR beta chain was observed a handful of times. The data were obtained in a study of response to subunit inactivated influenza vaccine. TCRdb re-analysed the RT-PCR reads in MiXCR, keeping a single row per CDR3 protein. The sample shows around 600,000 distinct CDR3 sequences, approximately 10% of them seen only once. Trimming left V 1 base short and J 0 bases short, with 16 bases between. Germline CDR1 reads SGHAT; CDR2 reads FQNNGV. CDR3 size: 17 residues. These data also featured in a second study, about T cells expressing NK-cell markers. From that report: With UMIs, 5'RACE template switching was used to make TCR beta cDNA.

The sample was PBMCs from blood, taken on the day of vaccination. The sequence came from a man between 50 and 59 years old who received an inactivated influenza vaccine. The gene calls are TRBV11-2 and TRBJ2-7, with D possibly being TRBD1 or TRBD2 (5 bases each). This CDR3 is CASSLARPGRPSYEQYF. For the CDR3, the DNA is TGTGCCAGCAGCTTAGCCCGTCCGGGACGTCCCTCCTACGAGCAGTACTTC.